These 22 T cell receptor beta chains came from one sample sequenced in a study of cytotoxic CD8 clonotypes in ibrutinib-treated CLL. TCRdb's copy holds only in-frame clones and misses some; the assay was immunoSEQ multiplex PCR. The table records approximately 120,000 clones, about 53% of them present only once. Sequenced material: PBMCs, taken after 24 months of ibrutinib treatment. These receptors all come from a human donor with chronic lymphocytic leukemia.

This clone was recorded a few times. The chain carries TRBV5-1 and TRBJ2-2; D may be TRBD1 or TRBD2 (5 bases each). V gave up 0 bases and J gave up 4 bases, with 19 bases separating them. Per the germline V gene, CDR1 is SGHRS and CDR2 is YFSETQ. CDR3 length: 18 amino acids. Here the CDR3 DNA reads TGCGCCAGCAGCTTGGCCCCGGCAGGGACGAGGGGCACCGGGGAGCTGTTTTTT. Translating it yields CASSLAPAGTRGTGELFF.

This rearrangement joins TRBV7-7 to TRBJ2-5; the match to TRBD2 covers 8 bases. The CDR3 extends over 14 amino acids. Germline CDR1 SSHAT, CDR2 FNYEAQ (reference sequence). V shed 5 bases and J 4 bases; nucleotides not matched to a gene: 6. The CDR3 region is CASSRAGVPETQYF. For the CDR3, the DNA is TGTGCCAGCAGCCGAGCGGGGGTTCCAGAGACCCAGTACTTC.

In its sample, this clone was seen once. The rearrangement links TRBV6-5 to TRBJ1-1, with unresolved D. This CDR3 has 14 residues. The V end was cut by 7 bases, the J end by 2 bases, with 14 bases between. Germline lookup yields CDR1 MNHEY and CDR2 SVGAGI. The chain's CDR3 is CASNSVAENTEAFF. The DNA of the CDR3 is TGTGCCAGCAATAGTGTGGCCGAAAACACTGAAGCTTTCTTT.

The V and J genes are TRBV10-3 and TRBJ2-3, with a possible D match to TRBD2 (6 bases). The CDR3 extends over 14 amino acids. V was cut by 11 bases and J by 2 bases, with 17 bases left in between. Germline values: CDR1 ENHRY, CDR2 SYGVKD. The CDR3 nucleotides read TGTGCCGTGCAAGCGGGCCTGACCACAGATACGCAGTATTTT. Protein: CAVQAGLTTDTQYF.

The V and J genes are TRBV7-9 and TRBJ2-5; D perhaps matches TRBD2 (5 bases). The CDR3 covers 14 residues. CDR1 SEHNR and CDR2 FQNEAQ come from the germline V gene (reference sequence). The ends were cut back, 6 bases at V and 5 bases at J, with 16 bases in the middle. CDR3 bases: TGTGCCAGCAGTGCCCCGGGAACATGGGAGACCCAGTACTTC. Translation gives CASSAPGTWETQYF.

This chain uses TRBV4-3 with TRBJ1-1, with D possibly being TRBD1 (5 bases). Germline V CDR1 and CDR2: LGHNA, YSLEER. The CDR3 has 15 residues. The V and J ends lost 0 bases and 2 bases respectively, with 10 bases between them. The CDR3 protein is CASSQETGRNTEAFF. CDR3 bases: TGCGCCAGCAGCCAAGAAACAGGAAGAAACACTGAAGCTTTCTTT.

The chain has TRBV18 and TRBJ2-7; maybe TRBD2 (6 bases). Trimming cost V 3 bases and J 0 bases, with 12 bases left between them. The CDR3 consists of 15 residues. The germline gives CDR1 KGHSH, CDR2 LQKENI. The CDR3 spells CASSPGRGSSYEQYF. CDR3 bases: TGTGCCAGCTCACCGGGACGGGGGAGCTCCTACGAGCAGTACTTC.

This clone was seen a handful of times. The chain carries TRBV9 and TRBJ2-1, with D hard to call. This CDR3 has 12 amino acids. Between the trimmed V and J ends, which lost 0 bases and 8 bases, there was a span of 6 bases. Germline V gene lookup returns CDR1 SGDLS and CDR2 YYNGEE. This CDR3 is CASSVVAYEQFF. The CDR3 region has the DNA TGTGCCAGCAGCGTAGTTGCGTATGAGCAGTTCTTC.

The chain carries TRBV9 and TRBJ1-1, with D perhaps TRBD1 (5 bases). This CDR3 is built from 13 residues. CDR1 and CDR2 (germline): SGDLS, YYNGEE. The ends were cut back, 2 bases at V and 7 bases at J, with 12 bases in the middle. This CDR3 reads CASSVLLGGEAFF. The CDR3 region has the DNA TGTGCCAGCAGCGTCTTATTGGGGGGTGAAGCTTTCTTT.

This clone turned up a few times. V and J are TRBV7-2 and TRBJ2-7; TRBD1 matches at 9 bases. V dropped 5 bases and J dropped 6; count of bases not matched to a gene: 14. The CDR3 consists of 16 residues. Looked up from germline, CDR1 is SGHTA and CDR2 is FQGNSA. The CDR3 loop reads CASSATPRQGEGEQYF. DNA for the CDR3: TGTGCCAGCAGCGCAACCCCTAGACAGGGGGAGGGCGAGCAGTACTTC.

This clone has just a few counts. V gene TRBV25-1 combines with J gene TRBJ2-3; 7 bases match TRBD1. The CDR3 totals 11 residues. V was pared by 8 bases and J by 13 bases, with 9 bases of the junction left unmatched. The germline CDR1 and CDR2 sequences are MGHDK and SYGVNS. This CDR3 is CASGRTGWEYF. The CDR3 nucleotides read TGTGCCAGCGGACGGACAGGCTGGGAGTATTTT.

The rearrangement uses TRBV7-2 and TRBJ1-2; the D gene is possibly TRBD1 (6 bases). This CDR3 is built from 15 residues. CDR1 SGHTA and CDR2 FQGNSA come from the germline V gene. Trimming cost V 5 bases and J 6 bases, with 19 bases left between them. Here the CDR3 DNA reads TGTGCCAGCAGCCCGCAACCACAGGGTATTAATGGCTACACCTTC. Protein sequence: CASSPQPQGINGYTF.

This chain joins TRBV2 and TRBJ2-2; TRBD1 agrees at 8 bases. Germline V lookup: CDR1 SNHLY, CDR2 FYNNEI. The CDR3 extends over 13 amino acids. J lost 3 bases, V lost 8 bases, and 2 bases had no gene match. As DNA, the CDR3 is TGTGCCAGCGGACAGGGTTACACCGGGGAGCTGTTTTTT. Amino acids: CASGQGYTGELFF.

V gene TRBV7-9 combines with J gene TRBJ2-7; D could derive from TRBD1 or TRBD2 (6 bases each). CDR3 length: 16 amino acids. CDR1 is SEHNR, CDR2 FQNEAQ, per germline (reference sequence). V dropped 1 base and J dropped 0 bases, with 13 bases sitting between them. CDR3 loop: CASSLVGGASSYEQYF. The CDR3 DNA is TGTGCCAGCAGCTTAGTGGGGGGCGCGTCCTCCTACGAGCAGTACTTC.

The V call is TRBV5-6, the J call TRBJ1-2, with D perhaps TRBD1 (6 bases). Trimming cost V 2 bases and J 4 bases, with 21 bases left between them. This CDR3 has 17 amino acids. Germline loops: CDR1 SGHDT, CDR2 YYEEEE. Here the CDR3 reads CASSFEDRLNTIYGYTF. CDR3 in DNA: TGTGCCAGCAGCTTCGAGGACAGACTTAATACGATCTATGGCTACACCTTC.

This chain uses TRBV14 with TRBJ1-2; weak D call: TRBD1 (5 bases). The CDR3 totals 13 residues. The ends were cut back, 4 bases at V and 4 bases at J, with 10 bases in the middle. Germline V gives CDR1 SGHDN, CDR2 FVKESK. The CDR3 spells CASSRRGTYGYTF. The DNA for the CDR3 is TGTGCCAGCAGCCGGAGGGGCACCTATGGCTACACCTTC. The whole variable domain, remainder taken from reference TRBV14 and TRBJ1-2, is EAGVTQFPSHSVIEKGQTVTLRCDPISGHDNLYWYRRVMGKEIKFLLHFVKESKQDESGMPNNRFLAERTGGTYSTLKVQPAELEDSGVYFCASSRRGTYGYTFGSGTRLTVV.

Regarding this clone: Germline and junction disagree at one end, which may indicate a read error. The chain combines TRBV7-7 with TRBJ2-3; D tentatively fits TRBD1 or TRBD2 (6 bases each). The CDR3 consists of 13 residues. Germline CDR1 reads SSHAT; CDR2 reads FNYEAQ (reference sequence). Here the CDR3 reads CASSLSGGGAQYF. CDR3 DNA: TGTGCTAGCAGCTTAAGTGGAGGGGGTGCGCAGTATTTT. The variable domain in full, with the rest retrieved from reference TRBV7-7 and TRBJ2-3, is GAGVSQSPRYKVTKRGQDVTLRCDPISSHATLYWYQQALGQGPEFLTYFNYEAQPDKSGLPSDRFSAERPEGSISTLTIQRTEQRDSAMYRCASSLSGGGAQYFGPGTRLTVL.

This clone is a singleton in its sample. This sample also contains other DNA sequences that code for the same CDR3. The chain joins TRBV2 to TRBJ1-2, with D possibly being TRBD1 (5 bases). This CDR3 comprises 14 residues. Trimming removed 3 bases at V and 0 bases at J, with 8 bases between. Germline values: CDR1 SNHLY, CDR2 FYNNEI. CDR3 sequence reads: CASSEQGANYGYTF. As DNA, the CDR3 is TGTGCCAGCAGTGAGCAGGGTGCTAACTATGGCTACACCTTC.

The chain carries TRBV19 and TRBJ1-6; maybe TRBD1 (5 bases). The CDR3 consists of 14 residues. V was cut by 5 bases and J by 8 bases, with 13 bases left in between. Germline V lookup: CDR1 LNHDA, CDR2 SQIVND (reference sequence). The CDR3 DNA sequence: TGTGCCAGTAGTGACACAGGAGACCATTCACCCCTCCACTTT. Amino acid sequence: CASSDTGDHSPLHF.

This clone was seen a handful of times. CDR3 sequence: CASSLVGLGALGYTF. The CDR3, as DNA: TGTGCCAGCAGCTTGGTTGGTCTGGGGGCCTTAGGCTACACCTTC. J is TRBJ1-2 and V is TRBV4-2; a weak D match, TRBD1 (6 bases). The length of the CDR3 is 15 residues. Germline-derived CDR1 and CDR2 are LGHNA and YNFKEQ. Trimming removed 5 bases at V and 8 bases at J, with 21 bases between.

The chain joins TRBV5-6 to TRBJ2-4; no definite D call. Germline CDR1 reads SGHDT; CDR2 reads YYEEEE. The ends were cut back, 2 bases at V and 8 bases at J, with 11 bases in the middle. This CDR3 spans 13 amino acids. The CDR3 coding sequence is TGTGCCAGCAGCTTACCTAGGTTGGACATTCAGTACTTC. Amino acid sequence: CASSLPRLDIQYF.

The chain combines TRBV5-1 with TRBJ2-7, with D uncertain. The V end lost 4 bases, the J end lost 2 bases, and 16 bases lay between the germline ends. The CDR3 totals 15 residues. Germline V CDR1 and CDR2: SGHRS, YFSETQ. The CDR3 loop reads CASSHSLTNTYEQYF. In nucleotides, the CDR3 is TGCGCCAGCAGCCATAGCCTTACTAATACCTACGAGCAGTACTTC. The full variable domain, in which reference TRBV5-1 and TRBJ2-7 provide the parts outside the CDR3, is KAGVTQTPRYLIKTRGQQVTLSCSPISGHRSVSWYQQTPGQGLQFLFEYFSETQRNKGNFPGRFSGRQFSNSRSEMNVSTLELGDSALYLCASSHSLTNTYEQYFGPGTRLTVT.